Each of the 9 T cell receptor beta chains below was sequenced from the same sample in a study of cytomegalovirus exposure and HLA in healthy donors. Researchers ran the PCR with 60 Vbeta and 13 Jbeta primers. TCRdb's table, derived via immunoSEQ multiplex PCR, lists solely in-frame clones and lacks some. The sample gives some 120,000 clones, roughly three quarters of which show up once; 3% is in the top ten. What was sequenced was PBMCs. The origin of the receptors is a woman between 18 and 30 years old in good health and CMV-seropositive.

J is TRBJ1-2 and V is TRBV10-3, with D tentatively TRBD1 (6 bases). In germline, CDR1 is ENHRY, CDR2 SYGVKD. Trimming took off 2 bases at V and 3 bases at J, with 7 bases between the two ends. The CDR3 has 13 residues. CDR3 DNA: TGTGCCATCAGTGAGGACAGGTACTATGGCTACACCTTC. This sequence encodes CAISEDRYYGYTF.

This clone has only a few counts. J is TRBJ2-7 and V is TRBV19, with 7 bases that match TRBD1. J lost 5 bases, V lost 3 bases, and 7 bases had no gene match. The length of the CDR3 is 14 residues. CDR1 and CDR2 from the germline V gene are LNHDA and SQIVND (reference sequence). The CDR3 protein is CASSIDGQEDEQYF. The CDR3, as DNA: TGTGCCAGTAGTATCGACGGACAGGAGGACGAGCAGTACTTC. The full variable domain, completed using reference TRBV19 and TRBJ2-7, is DGGITQSPKYLFRKEGQNVTLSCEQNLNHDAMYWYRQDPGQGLRLIYYSQIVNDFQKGDIAEGYSVSREKKESFPLTVTSAQKNPTAFYLCASSIDGQEDEQYFGPGTRLTVT.

The chain couples TRBV18 to TRBJ2-2; the match to TRBD1 covers 7 bases. The CDR3 spans 16 residues. Germline V CDR1 and CDR2: KGHSH, LQKENI. V dropped 6 bases and J dropped 2; count of bases not matched to a gene: 9. CDR3 coding DNA: TGTGCCAGCTCCGTCCGACAGGGTCCAAACACCGGGGAGCTGTTTTTT. This codes for CASSVRQGPNTGELFF.

The chain recombines TRBV18 with TRBJ2-3; 14 positions agree with TRBD2. CDR3 length: 17 amino acids. CDR1 and CDR2 from the germline V gene are KGHSH and LQKENI. The V gene end was trimmed by 0 bases and the J gene end by 5 bases; junction bases not matched to a gene: 4. CDR3 in amino acids: CASSPPRLAGGKDTQYF. The CDR3 bases are TGTGCCAGCTCACCACCGCGACTAGCGGGAGGGAAAGATACGCAGTATTTT.

This chain links TRBV10-3 with TRBJ1-4; TRBD1 agrees at 8 bases. CDR1 and CDR2 (germline): ENHRY, SYGVKD. This CDR3 comprises 14 residues. Unmatched junction bases numbered 6, after V lost 4 bases and J lost 8 bases. The CDR3 DNA reads as TGTGCCATCAGTGGACCCGGGACAGGAGAAAAACTGTTTTTT. Its translation is CAISGPGTGEKLFF.

The chain has TRBV9 and TRBJ2-5; TRBD2 matches at 10 bases. The CDR3 runs to 15 residues. Germline V gives CDR1 SGDLS, CDR2 YYNGEE. The ends lost 1 base at V and 5 bases at J; junction bases unmatched: 5. CDR3 protein: CASSVSLAGRETQYF. In DNA form, the CDR3 reads TGTGCCAGCAGCGTATCACTAGCGGGAAGGGAGACCCAGTACTTC.

This clone turned up a few times. This rearrangement joins TRBV5-1 to TRBJ1-1; TRBD1 matches at 9 bases. Unmatched junction bases numbered 3, after V lost 0 bases and J lost 3 bases. This CDR3 is built from 15 residues. Germline V lookup: CDR1 SGHRS, CDR2 YFSETQ. DNA for the CDR3: TGCGCCAGCAGCTTGGGAGACAGGGGGGACACTGAAGCTTTCTTT. Protein product: CASSLGDRGDTEAFF.

A note on this clone: Different DNA sequences within this sample yield the same CDR3. This rearrangement joins TRBV5-6 to TRBJ1-2; a possible D gene is TRBD1 (5 bases). CDR1 and CDR2 (germline): SGHDT, YYEEEE. The CDR3 covers 13 residues. The V gene lost 0 bases and the J gene lost 2 bases, with 5 bases spanning the gap. The CDR3 DNA reads TGTGCCAGCAGCTTGGACAGGAACTATGGCTACACCTTC. This sequence encodes CASSLDRNYGYTF.

The V call is TRBV7-6, the J call TRBJ2-2; maybe TRBD2 (5 bases). This CDR3 comprises 13 residues. Germline V CDR1 and CDR2: SGHVS, FNYEAQ. V was shortened by 4 bases and J by 6 bases, with 9 bases between the two germline ends. CDR3 loop: CASSYGGAGELFF. In nucleotides, the CDR3 is TGTGCCAGCAGCTACGGAGGCGCCGGGGAGCTGTTTTTT.